This T cell receptor beta chain originates from a study of early T cells in non-severe SARS-CoV-2 infection. For the study at large: Chains were unpaired, as sequencing was done on bulk RNA from unsorted whole blood. Findings and caveats of the study: Matching against VDJdb likely underestimated virus-specific expansions, favoring anti-spike CD8.

Germline assignment: CDR1 SGHDT and CDR2 YYEEEE. CDR3 size: 12 residues. The germline V and J ends were trimmed by 3 bases and 3 bases, with 7 bases remaining between them. Of note for this clonotype: Its specificity is not known.

Molecules of cDNA were individually given unique molecular identifiers that were attached to them. Using its own MiXCR run on the 5' RACE reads, TCRdb lists one record per CDR3 protein. The sample consists of 90,000 or so distinct CDR3 sequences, more than 12% of them appearing once. The chain carries TRBV5-6 and TRBJ2-7; D is ambiguous. The clonotype comes from an adult who was a healthcare worker with PCR-confirmed SARS-CoV-2 infection or an uninfected control (not recorded which). The sequenced sample consisted of whole blood. The CDR3 region has the DNA TGTGCCAGCAGCTCGACCGACTACGAGCAGTACTTC. It translates to CASSSTDYEQYF.